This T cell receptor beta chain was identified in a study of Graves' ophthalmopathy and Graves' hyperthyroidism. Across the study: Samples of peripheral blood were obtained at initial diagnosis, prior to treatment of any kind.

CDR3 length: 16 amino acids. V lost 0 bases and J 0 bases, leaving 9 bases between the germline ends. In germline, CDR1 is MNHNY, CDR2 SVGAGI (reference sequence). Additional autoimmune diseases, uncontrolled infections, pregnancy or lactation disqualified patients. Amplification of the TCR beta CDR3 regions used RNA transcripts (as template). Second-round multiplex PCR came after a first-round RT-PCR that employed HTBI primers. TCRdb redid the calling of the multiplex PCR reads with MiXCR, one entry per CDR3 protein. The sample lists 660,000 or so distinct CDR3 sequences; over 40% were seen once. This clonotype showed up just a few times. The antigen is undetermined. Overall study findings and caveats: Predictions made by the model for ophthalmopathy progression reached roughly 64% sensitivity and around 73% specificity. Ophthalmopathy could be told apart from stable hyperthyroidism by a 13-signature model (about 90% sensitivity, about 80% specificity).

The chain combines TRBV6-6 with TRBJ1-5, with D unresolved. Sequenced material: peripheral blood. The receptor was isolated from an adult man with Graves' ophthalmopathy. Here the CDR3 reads CASSYSTRYSNQPQHF. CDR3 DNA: TGTGCCAGCAGTTACTCGACTCGGTATAGCAATCAGCCCCAGCATTTT.